A single sample gave rise to the 17 T cell receptor beta chains below, sequenced in a study of cytomegalovirus exposure and HLA in healthy donors. 60 Vbeta and 13 Jbeta primers were used in PCR. Data came from immunoSEQ multiplex PCR; TCRdb stores just in-frame clones and leaves some out. The sample shows approximately 160,000 clones, roughly four fifths of them seen only once. Sequencing was performed on PBMCs. The receptors shown here come from a man younger than 40 in good health and CMV-seropositive.

The chain couples TRBV4-1 to TRBJ2-2; D perhaps matches TRBD1 (5 bases). From germline, CDR1 is MGHRA and CDR2 YSYEKL. The CDR3 runs to 15 residues. V gave up 2 bases and J gave up 0 bases, with 7 bases separating them. The CDR3 DNA reads TGCGCCAGCAGCCAACTAGGGGCGAACACCGGGGAGCTGTTTTTT. It specifies CASSQLGANTGELFF.

This chain joins TRBV19 and TRBJ2-3; 8 positions agree with TRBD2. Trimming cost V 4 bases and J 4 bases; bases outside gene matches: 10. Germline loops: CDR1 LNHDA, CDR2 SQIVND (reference sequence). CDR3 size: 16 residues. Written as DNA, the CDR3 is TGTGCCAGTAGTAAGTGGAACGGGAGGGAGGCAGATACGCAGTATTTT. Its translation: CASSKWNGREADTQYF. The entire variable domain, with the rest obtained from reference TRBV19 and TRBJ2-3, is as follows: DGGITQSPKYLFRKEGQNVTLSCEQNLNHDAMYWYRQDPGQGLRLIYYSQIVNDFQKGDIAEGYSVSREKKESFPLTVTSAQKNPTAFYLCASSKWNGREADTQYFGPGTRLTVL.

Concerning this clone: A read error may produce the germline difference seen at one junction end. The rearrangement uses TRBV7-9 and TRBJ2-7; TRBD1 matches 9 bases. This CDR3 comprises 16 residues. CDR1 is SEHNR, CDR2 FQNEAQ, per germline (reference sequence). CDR3: CSSSLPDRGGSYEQYF. Written as DNA, the CDR3 is TGTTCCAGCAGCCTTCCCGACAGGGGGGGCTCCTACGAGCAGTACTTC.

V usage is TRBV6-6 and J usage is TRBJ2-2; D is unresolved. Germline CDR1 and CDR2: MNHNY and SVGAGI (reference sequence). Trimming took off 2 bases at V and 4 bases at J, with 8 bases between the two ends. This CDR3 is built from 14 residues. The CDR3 loop reads CASSYDSGTGELFF. As DNA, the CDR3 is TGTGCCAGCAGTTACGATTCGGGCACCGGGGAGCTGTTTTTT.

V is TRBV18 and J is TRBJ1-1; TRBD1 might be the D (5 bases). This CDR3 region has 15 residues. CDR1 and CDR2 from the germline V gene are KGHSH and LQKENI. With 5 bases removed from V and 12 bases from J, the gap between germline ends came to 25 bases. CDR3 sequence (DNA): TGTGCCAGCTCATCACGAACACCGACAGCCGCGGAACCTTTCTTT. Amino acids: CASSSRTPTAAEPFF.

V gene TRBV7-6 combines with J gene TRBJ1-1; D unresolved. With 2 bases removed from V and 11 bases from J, the gap between germline ends came to 33 bases. Germline V CDR1 and CDR2: SGHVS, FNYEAQ. The CDR3 length is 19 residues. The CDR3 loop is CASSLSPFPGRAVDGTAFF. The CDR3 nucleotides read TGTGCCAGCAGCTTAAGCCCCTTTCCTGGGAGGGCGGTGGACGGCACGGCTTTCTTT.

The V and J genes are TRBV19 and TRBJ1-4; TRBD1 agrees at 8 bases. After removal of 6 bases from V and 5 bases from J, the junction contained 8 bases not matched to a gene. This CDR3 is built from 15 residues. CDR1 and CDR2 (germline): LNHDA, SQIVND (reference sequence). The CDR3 region has the DNA TGTGCCAGTAGCGCGCCGGACAGGGCCAATGAAAAACTGTTTTTT. Its protein is CASSAPDRANEKLFF.

This clone was picked up one time. The V and J genes are TRBV27 and TRBJ2-5; perhaps TRBD1 as D (7 bases). V shed 6 bases and J shed 11 bases, with 22 bases lying between them. The CDR3 runs 14 residues. CDR1 and CDR2 (germline): MNHEY, SMNVEV (reference sequence). In DNA, the CDR3 is TGTGCCAGCAGCCCTTGGGCGGGAACAGGGGAGCAGTACTTC. This gives the protein CASSPWAGTGEQYF.

The rearrangement links TRBV28 to TRBJ1-2; the D is unclear. From germline, CDR1 is MDHEN and CDR2 SYDVKM. CDR3 length: 13 residues. Between the trimmed V and J ends, which lost 2 bases and 11 bases, there was a span of 15 bases. CDR3: CASSLPPVRGYTF. The CDR3 region has the DNA TGTGCCAGCAGTTTACCCCCAGTAAGAGGGTACACCTTC.

This sequence joins TRBV5-1 and TRBJ1-5; no reliable D call. The CDR3 has 15 amino acids. Germline CDR1 reads SGHRS; CDR2 reads YFSETQ. Trimming took off 0 bases at V and 4 bases at J, with 11 bases between the two ends. The CDR3 bases are TGCGCCAGCAGCTTGGATCCAGTTCGTAATCAGCCCCAGCATTTT. Its translation is CASSLDPVRNQPQHF.

The genes are TRBV11-2 and TRBJ1-1; D is unresolved. The CDR3 covers 16 residues. CDR1 and CDR2 from the germline V gene are SGHAT and FQNNGV. The germline V and J ends were trimmed by 6 bases and 3 bases, with 20 bases remaining between them. The CDR3 sequence is CASSHTSIPPYTEAFF. The CDR3 DNA is TGTGCCAGCAGTCACACCAGTATCCCCCCCTACACTGAAGCTTTCTTT. Filled out from reference TRBV11-2 and TRBJ1-1, the complete variable domain reads EAGVAQSPRYKIIEKRQSVAFWCNPISGHATLYWYQQILGQGPKLLIQFQNNGVVDDSQLPKDRFSAERLKGVDSTLKIQPAKLEDSAVYLCASSHTSIPPYTEAFFGQGTRLTVV.

The chain links TRBV7-2 to TRBJ1-1, with a possible D match to TRBD1 (6 bases). This CDR3 has 14 amino acids. Looked up from germline, CDR1 is SGHTA and CDR2 is FQGNSA. The V end lost 5 bases, the J end lost 5 bases, and 15 bases lay between the germline ends. CDR3: CASSPYTGLTEAFF. CDR3 nucleotide sequence: TGTGCCAGCAGCCCCTACACAGGGCTGACTGAAGCTTTCTTT.

The V and J genes are TRBV10-3 and TRBJ2-3; 13 nucleotides match TRBD2. The V and J ends lost 3 bases and 4 bases, in that order; junction bases with no gene match: 4. Looked up from germline, CDR1 is ENHRY and CDR2 is SYGVKD. The CDR3 runs to 16 residues. This CDR3 is CAISDTTSGRADTQYF. The CDR3 region has the DNA TGTGCCATCAGTGACACTACTAGCGGGAGGGCAGATACGCAGTATTTT.

V is TRBV5-1 and J is TRBJ2-5, with a possible D match to TRBD2 (5 bases). This CDR3 is built from 13 residues. Germline V gene lookup returns CDR1 SGHRS and CDR2 YFSETQ. Trimming took 6 bases from V and 5 from J, leaving 14 bases between them. The CDR3 reads CASTRGGSETQYF. CDR3 sequence (DNA): TGCGCCAGCACGCGCGGAGGAAGTGAGACCCAGTACTTC. The full variable domain, with the rest looked up from reference TRBV5-1 and TRBJ2-5, is KAGVTQTPRYLIKTRGQQVTLSCSPISGHRSVSWYQQTPGQGLQFLFEYFSETQRNKGNFPGRFSGRQFSNSRSEMNVSTLELGDSALYLCASTRGGSETQYFGPGTRLLVL.

This clone was seen once. V gene TRBV6-1 combines with J gene TRBJ1-5; 8 positions match TRBD1. The CDR3 is 15 residues long. Trimming removed 0 bases from V and 2 bases from J; junction bases left unmatched: 0. Germline lookup yields CDR1 MNHNS and CDR2 SASEGT. CDR3 in DNA: TGTGCCAGCAGTGAAGCGACAGGGGGCAATCAGCCCCAGCATTTT. Protein product: CASSEATGGNQPQHF.

Many counts were recorded for this clone. CDR3 sequence reads: CASKRDRGRETQYF. The DNA for the CDR3 is TGTGCCAGCAAGAGGGACAGGGGGCGGGAGACCCAGTACTTC. The chain is built from TRBV28 and TRBJ2-5, with 12 bases that match TRBD1. CDR3 size: 14 residues. Germline loops: CDR1 MDHEN, CDR2 SYDVKM. The V and J ends lost 7 bases and 5 bases, in that order; junction bases with no gene match: 5.

This clone was seen more than once but under ten times. The chain carries TRBV6-5 and TRBJ1-3; 7 positions match TRBD1. CDR3 length: 16 amino acids. Germline CDR1 and CDR2: MNHEY and SVGAGI. Trimming at V came to 4 bases and at J to 0 bases, leaving 6 bases not matched to a gene. In nucleotides, the CDR3 is TGTGCCAGCAGTTCTTGGGGACAGTTCTCTGGAAACACCATATATTTT. Encoded protein: CASSSWGQFSGNTIYF.